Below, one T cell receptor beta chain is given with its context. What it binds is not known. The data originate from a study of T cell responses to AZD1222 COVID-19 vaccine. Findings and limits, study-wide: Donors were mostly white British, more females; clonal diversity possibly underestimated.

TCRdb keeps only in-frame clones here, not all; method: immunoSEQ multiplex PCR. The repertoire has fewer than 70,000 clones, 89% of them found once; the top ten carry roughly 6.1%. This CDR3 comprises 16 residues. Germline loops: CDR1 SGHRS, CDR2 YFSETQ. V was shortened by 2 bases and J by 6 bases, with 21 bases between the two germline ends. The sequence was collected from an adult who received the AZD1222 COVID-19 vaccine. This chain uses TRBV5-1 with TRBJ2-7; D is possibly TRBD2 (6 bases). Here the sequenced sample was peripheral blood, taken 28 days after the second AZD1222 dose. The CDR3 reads CASSFPSGESLREQYF. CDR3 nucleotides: TGCGCCAGCAGCTTCCCCTCGGGGGAGTCTTTGCGCGAGCAGTACTTC.